Shown below are 30 T cell receptor beta chains from a single sample sequenced in a study of shared clonotypes between healthy human individuals. TCRdb keeps only in-frame clones here, not all; method: immunoSEQ multiplex PCR. The profile shows approximately 530,000 clones, about 96% of them singletons. Specimen: naive CD4+ T cells sorted from blood. Subset reported: CD45RA+ positively selected. The receptors derive from a woman in her 30s in good health.

The chain joins TRBV27 to TRBJ1-1; 10 bases fit TRBD1. The CDR3 has 16 residues. Germline CDR1 reads MNHEY; CDR2 reads SMNVEV (reference sequence). The ends lost 10 bases at V and 1 base at J; junction bases unmatched: 12. The CDR3 loop reads CATRDRGERRNTEAFF. The DNA for the CDR3 is TGTGCCACCCGGGACAGGGGCGAACGTAGGAACACTGAAGCTTTCTTT.

The chain is built from TRBV18 and TRBJ2-7; 10 nucleotides match TRBD2. The junction had 5 bases not matched to a gene; V was cut back by 1 base and J by 5 bases. CDR1 and CDR2 from the germline V gene are KGHSH and LQKENI. The CDR3 contains 15 residues. For the CDR3, the DNA is TGTGCCAGCTCACCACGCGCTAGCGGGAGTCACGAGCAGTACTTC. Translated: CASSPRASGSHEQYF. Combining the CDR3 with reference TRBV18 and TRBJ2-7 gives the whole variable domain NAGVMQNPRHLVRRRGQEARLRCSPMKGHSHVYWYRQLPEEGLKFMVYLQKENIIDESGMPKERFSAEFPKEGPSILRIQQVVRGDSAAYFCASSPRASGSHEQYFGPGTRLTVT.

Points on this clone: The junction departs from germline at one end; a sequencing error may be responsible. This chain links TRBV28 with TRBJ1-2; 7 nucleotides agree with TRBD1. Germline V gives CDR1 MDHEN, CDR2 SYDVKM. The CDR3 sequence is 13 residues long. CDR3 loop: CATIDRELGGYTF. The CDR3 nucleotides read TGCGCAACTATCGACAGGGAACTAGGGGGCTACACCTTC.

This clone was observed once. The rearrangement links TRBV10-2 to TRBJ2-7; D is ambiguous. V lost 2 bases to trimming and J lost 12 bases, with 11 bases between them. The germline gives CDR1 WSHSY, CDR2 SAAADI. The length of the CDR3 is 11 residues. DNA for the CDR3: TGCGCCAGCAGTGAGCACTGGTGGTTGTACTTC. Protein sequence: CASSEHWWLYF.

The V and J genes are TRBV27 and TRBJ2-7, with 7 bases matching TRBD1. CDR1 is MNHEY and CDR2 is SMNVEV in the germline V gene (reference sequence). V was clipped by 4 bases and J by 5 bases; unmatched bases: 11. The CDR3 contains 15 residues. The CDR3 DNA follows: TGTGCCAGCAGTTATAGGGGGACAGAGGAGGACGAGCAGTACTTC. It encodes CASSYRGTEEDEQYF.

The chain recombines TRBV19 with TRBJ1-3; 7 nucleotides match TRBD1. The V segment lost 3 bases and the J segment 10 bases; nucleotides outside the gene matches: 6. The length of the CDR3 is 13 residues. CDR1 is LNHDA, CDR2 SQIVND, per germline (reference sequence). CDR3 DNA: TGTGCCAGTAGTATGGGACAGCCGATTACCATATATTTT. Translating it yields CASSMGQPITIYF.

V and J are TRBV7-9 and TRBJ1-1; perhaps TRBD1 as D (6 bases). The CDR3 loop spans 13 amino acids. V lost 7 bases and J lost 1, with 10 bases in between. Germline CDR1 SEHNR, CDR2 FQNEAQ (reference sequence). The CDR3 protein is CASTLQGNTEAFF. CDR3 nucleotide sequence: TGTGCCAGCACCCTACAGGGGAACACTGAAGCTTTCTTT.

The genes are TRBV10-2 and TRBJ1-1; D gene unclear. CDR1 and CDR2 (germline): WSHSY, SAAADI. CDR3 length: 16 residues. V shed 8 bases and J shed 0 bases, with 19 bases lying between them. The chain's CDR3 is CASRSQAPLMNTEAFF. DNA of the CDR3: TGCGCCAGCCGGTCTCAAGCGCCCCTCATGAACACTGAAGCTTTCTTT.

The rearrangement links TRBV28 to TRBJ2-3; D is unresolved. The CDR3 spans 13 residues. The V end was cut by 3 bases, the J end by 0 bases, with 4 bases between. Germline V gene lookup returns CDR1 MDHEN and CDR2 SYDVKM. CDR3 in amino acids: CASSFHSTDTQYF. CDR3 DNA: TGTGCCAGCAGTTTCCACAGCACAGATACGCAGTATTTT. Full variable domain (remainder filled in from reference TRBV28 and TRBJ2-3): DVKVTQSSRYLVKRTGEKVFLECVQDMDHENMFWYRQDPGLGLRLIYFSYDVKMKEKGDIPEGYSVSREKKERFSLILESASTNQTSMYLCASSFHSTDTQYFGPGTRLTVL.

This chain joins TRBV29-1 and TRBJ2-5; TRBD1 aligns across 8 bases. After removal of 5 bases from V and 2 bases from J, the junction contained 7 bases not matched to a gene. Germline V lookup: CDR1 SQVTM, CDR2 ANQGSEA. This CDR3 region has 14 residues. The CDR3 region is CSVPDRARQETQYF. The CDR3 DNA reads as TGCAGCGTTCCGGACAGGGCGAGACAAGAGACCCAGTACTTC. Complete variable domain (other parts from reference TRBV29-1 and TRBJ2-5): SAVISQKPSRDICQRGTSLTIQCQVDSQVTMMFWYRQQPGQSLTLIATANQGSEATYESGFVIDKFPISRPNLTFSTLTVSNMSPEDSSIYLCSVPDRARQETQYFGPGTRLLVL.

CDR3 loop: CASTEGAGGRDEQFF. The CDR3 DNA follows: TGTGCCAGCACTGAAGGAGCGGGAGGGAGAGATGAGCAGTTCTTC. The gene calls are TRBV7-3 and TRBJ2-1; 10 bases match TRBD2. CDR3 length: 15 residues. Germline V gene lookup returns CDR1 SGHTA and CDR2 FQGTGA. The V and J ends lost 7 bases and 8 bases, in that order; junction bases with no gene match: 11.

The chain is built from TRBV5-1 and TRBJ1-1, with 7 bases matching TRBD1. Losses at the gene ends were 4 bases for V and 8 bases for J; bases not matched to a gene: 11. The CDR3 has 14 amino acids. Germline CDR1 and CDR2: SGHRS and YFSETQ. This chain's CDR3 is CASSAGLPGQEAFF. The DNA of the CDR3 is TGCGCCAGCAGCGCGGGACTCCCGGGACAGGAAGCTTTCTTT.

The chain carries TRBV7-9 and TRBJ2-1; perhaps TRBD2 as D (6 bases). The CDR3 extends over 16 amino acids. Germline V gene lookup returns CDR1 SEHNR and CDR2 FQNEAQ (reference sequence). Trimming stripped 5 bases from V and 5 bases from J, with 19 bases between. CDR3: CASSLRPTRQDNEQFF. The CDR3 bases are TGTGCCAGCAGCCTCCGCCCGACTAGGCAAGACAATGAGCAGTTCTTC. Supplemented by reference TRBV7-9 and TRBJ2-1, the full variable domain reads DTGVSQNPRHKITKRGQNVTFRCDPISEHNRLYWYRQTLGQGPEFLTYFQNEAQLEKSRLLSDRFSAERPKGSFSTLEIQRTEQGDSAMYLCASSLRPTRQDNEQFFGPGTRLTVL.

The chain links TRBV19 to TRBJ1-1; no reliable D call. The CDR3 runs 15 residues. Germline CDR1 and CDR2: LNHDA and SQIVND (reference sequence). V lost 6 bases and J 0 bases, leaving 14 bases between the germline ends. The CDR3 DNA is TGTGCCAGTAGCCAACAGAACTCCATGAACACTGAAGCTTTCTTT. Translated: CASSQQNSMNTEAFF.

The V gene is TRBV19, the J gene TRBJ1-2; D is unresolved. Germline loops: CDR1 LNHDA, CDR2 SQIVND (reference sequence). CDR3 size: 12 residues. With 4 bases removed from V and 4 bases from J, the gap between germline ends came to 7 bases. CDR3 residues: CASSRMGYGYTF. The DNA of the CDR3 is TGTGCCAGTAGTAGGATGGGCTATGGCTACACCTTC.

This chain links TRBV11-3 with TRBJ2-7, with TRBD1 as a possible D gene (6 bases). Germline CDR1 reads SGHNT; CDR2 reads YENEEA. The CDR3 extends over 13 amino acids. Trimming left V 1 base short and J 3 bases short, with 7 bases between. CDR3 sequence: CASSLGTDYEQYF. CDR3 bases: TGTGCCAGCAGCTTAGGGACAGACTACGAGCAGTACTTC.

This clone occurred once. This chain connects TRBV2 to TRBJ1-4; D unresolved. The V end lost 1 base, the J end lost 4 bases, and 10 bases lay between the germline ends. CDR3 size: 15 residues. Germline assignment: CDR1 SNHLY and CDR2 FYNNEI. The chain's CDR3 is CASSEVEGNNEKLFF. The CDR3 DNA follows: TGTGCCAGCAGTGAAGTGGAAGGGAATAATGAAAAACTGTTTTTT.

V usage is TRBV4-1 and J usage is TRBJ2-7, with a weak D call TRBD2 (5 bases). The V gene lost 0 bases and the J gene lost 2 bases, with 11 bases spanning the gap. The CDR3 is made up of 15 amino acids. CDR1 and CDR2 (germline): MGHRA, YSYEKL. This CDR3 is CASSQDSGLPYEQYF. CDR3 nucleotide sequence: TGCGCCAGCAGCCAAGATAGTGGACTCCCCTACGAGCAGTACTTC.

The V and J genes are TRBV5-1 and TRBJ2-2, with 7 bases that match TRBD2. Unmatched junction bases numbered 4, after V lost 2 bases and J lost 6 bases. The CDR3 is 14 residues long. Germline CDR1 reads SGHRS; CDR2 reads YFSETQ. The CDR3 nucleotides read TGCGCCAGCAGCTTTCGCGGGAGTGCCGGGGAGCTGTTTTTT. Amino acid sequence: CASSFRGSAGELFF.

V is TRBV5-1 and J is TRBJ1-1; D call uncertain. Germline loops: CDR1 SGHRS, CDR2 YFSETQ. Trimming took 4 bases from V and 0 from J, leaving 4 bases between them. This CDR3 contains 12 residues. CDR3 sequence: CASSALNTEAFF. In DNA, the CDR3 is TGCGCCAGCAGCGCCTTGAACACTGAAGCTTTCTTT.

The rearrangement joins TRBV5-1 to TRBJ1-4; D is uncertain. Trimming took 0 bases from V and 4 from J, leaving 10 bases between them. CDR1 is SGHRS, CDR2 YFSETQ, per germline. This CDR3 contains 15 residues. For the CDR3, the DNA is TGCGCCAGCAGCTTGGTTGTCGGACGTAATGAAAAACTGTTTTTT. Amino acid sequence: CASSLVVGRNEKLFF. The full variable domain, in which reference TRBV5-1 and TRBJ1-4 provide the parts outside the CDR3, is KAGVTQTPRYLIKTRGQQVTLSCSPISGHRSVSWYQQTPGQGLQFLFEYFSETQRNKGNFPGRFSGRQFSNSRSEMNVSTLELGDSALYLCASSLVVGRNEKLFFGSGTQLSVL.

The genes are TRBV6-5 and TRBJ1-6, with unresolved D. The CDR3 has 15 residues. In germline, CDR1 is MNHEY, CDR2 SVGAGI. The V end was cut by 5 bases, the J end by 5 bases, with 13 bases between. DNA of the CDR3: TGTGCCAGCAGTCGAACCGGGAAAAATAATTCACCCCTCCACTTT. Amino acids: CASSRTGKNNSPLHF.

V and J are TRBV5-1 and TRBJ1-2, with D tentatively TRBD1 (5 bases). The CDR3 runs to 15 residues. Per germline, CDR1 SGHRS and CDR2 YFSETQ. V lost 7 bases and J lost 4, with 20 bases in between. CDR3 sequence (DNA): TGCGCCAGCCAGACAGTTGCTGGGACTAGCTATGGCTACACCTTC. Protein sequence: CASQTVAGTSYGYTF.

The rearrangement links TRBV19 to TRBJ1-5, with no clear D. Per the germline V gene, CDR1 is LNHDA and CDR2 is SQIVND (reference sequence). This CDR3 region has 17 residues. V was trimmed by 5 bases and J by 0 bases, leaving 17 bases between them. The CDR3 is CASSPVPISNSNQPQHF. CDR3 nucleotide sequence: TGTGCCAGTAGTCCGGTTCCGATTTCTAATAGCAATCAGCCCCAGCATTTT.

This clone has only one observation. The V and J genes are TRBV19 and TRBJ2-1, with TRBD2 identical over 9 bases. This CDR3 region has 15 residues. Germline CDR1 and CDR2: LNHDA and SQIVND (reference sequence). The V and J ends lost 5 bases and 0 bases, in that order; junction bases with no gene match: 2. The CDR3 sequence: CASSFSGSSYNEQFF. Here the CDR3 DNA reads TGTGCCAGTAGTTTTAGCGGGAGCTCCTACAATGAGCAGTTCTTC.

The chain employs TRBV7-9 and TRBJ2-5; D is possibly TRBD2 (5 bases). CDR1 is SEHNR, CDR2 FQNEAQ, per germline (reference sequence). The CDR3 length is 14 residues. V gave up 6 bases and J gave up 2 bases, with 13 bases separating them. The CDR3 loop reads CASRATGKQETQYF. The DNA for the CDR3 is TGTGCCAGCAGGGCGACCGGGAAACAAGAGACCCAGTACTTC. The complete variable domain, with remaining parts taken from reference TRBV7-9 and TRBJ2-5, reads DTGVSQNPRHKITKRGQNVTFRCDPISEHNRLYWYRQTLGQGPEFLTYFQNEAQLEKSRLLSDRFSAERPKGSFSTLEIQRTEQGDSAMYLCASRATGKQETQYFGPGTRLLVL.

The chain couples TRBV6-1 to TRBJ2-3; D might be TRBD1 or TRBD2, each matching 7 bases. V lost 0 bases and J lost 4, with 17 bases in between. This CDR3 spans 17 amino acids. Germline V gene lookup returns CDR1 MNHNS and CDR2 SASEGT. In DNA form, the CDR3 reads TGTGCCAGCAGTGAAGCGCTGATAGGGAGGGGGCCAGATACGCAGTATTTT. Translation: CASSEALIGRGPDTQYF.

The chain combines TRBV6-7 with TRBJ1-1; TRBD1 matches 8 bases. TRBV6-7 is annotated as an ORF whose role is uncertain. V shed 2 bases, J shed 3 bases, and the junction held 8 bases outside the gene matches. The CDR3 covers 16 residues. The CDR3, as DNA: TGTGCCAGCAGTTACCGACAGGGGCAGGGATACACTGAAGCTTTCTTT. The encoded protein is CASSYRQGQGYTEAFF.

The chain employs TRBV18 and TRBJ2-1, with 7 bases lining up with TRBD2. With 3 bases clipped from V and 4 bases from J, the junction kept 6 bases outside the gene matches. CDR1 and CDR2 (germline): KGHSH, LQKENI. This CDR3 comprises 15 residues. DNA for the CDR3: TGTGCCAGCTCACCGGGCGGGAGTAGGTACAATGAGCAGTTCTTC. It yields the protein CASSPGGSRYNEQFF.

The chain has TRBV19 and TRBJ1-2; maybe TRBD1 (5 bases). V dropped 7 bases and J dropped 2 bases, with 14 bases sitting between them. Germline CDR1 LNHDA, CDR2 SQIVND (reference sequence). CDR3 length: 14 residues. CDR3: CASISLGTNYGYTF. CDR3 DNA: TGTGCCAGTATTTCCCTCGGGACCAACTATGGCTACACCTTC. The full variable domain, completed using reference TRBV19 and TRBJ1-2, is DGGITQSPKYLFRKEGQNVTLSCEQNLNHDAMYWYRQDPGQGLRLIYYSQIVNDFQKGDIAEGYSVSREKKESFPLTVTSAQKNPTAFYLCASISLGTNYGYTFGSGTRLTVV.